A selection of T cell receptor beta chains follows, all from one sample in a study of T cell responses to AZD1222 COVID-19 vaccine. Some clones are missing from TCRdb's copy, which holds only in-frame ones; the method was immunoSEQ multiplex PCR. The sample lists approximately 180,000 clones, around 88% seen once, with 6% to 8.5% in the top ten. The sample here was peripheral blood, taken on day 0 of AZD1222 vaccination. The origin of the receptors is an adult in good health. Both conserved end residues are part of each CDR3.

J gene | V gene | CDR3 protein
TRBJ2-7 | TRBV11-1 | CASSTSNRVEGEQYF
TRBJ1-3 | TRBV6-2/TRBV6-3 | CASSNPTGSSQF
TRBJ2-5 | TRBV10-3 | CAIKGTGQETQYF
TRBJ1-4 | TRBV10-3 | CAISAGTGGAGEKLFF
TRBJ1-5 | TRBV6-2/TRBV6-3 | CASSAGQEFRAQHF
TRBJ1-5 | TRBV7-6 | CASSLTGLGNQPQHF
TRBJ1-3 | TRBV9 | CASSADRGRNTIYF
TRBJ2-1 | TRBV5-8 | CASSSQGLAGGIHNEQFF
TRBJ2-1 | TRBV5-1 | CASSADREGQFF
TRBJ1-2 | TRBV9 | CASIGGADYGYTF
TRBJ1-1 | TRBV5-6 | CASSPDSYTEAFF
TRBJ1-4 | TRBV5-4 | CASSLRRATNEKLFF
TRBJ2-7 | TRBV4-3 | CASSQGTGGGYEQYF
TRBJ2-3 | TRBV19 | CASSPWDRGTDTQYF
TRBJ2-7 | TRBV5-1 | CASSFDNYEQYF
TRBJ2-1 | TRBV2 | CASRSSSYNEQFF
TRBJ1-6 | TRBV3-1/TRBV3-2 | CASSQANSGRGSPLHF
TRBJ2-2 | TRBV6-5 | CASSYSGGLNTGELFF
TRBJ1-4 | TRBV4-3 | CASSQMSEKLFF
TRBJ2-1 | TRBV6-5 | CASLKAGGREQFF
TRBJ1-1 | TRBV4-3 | CASSLGQVGTEAFF
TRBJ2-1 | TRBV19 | CASSTPPGAPLSYNEQFF
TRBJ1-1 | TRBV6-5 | CASSYSPVNTEAFF
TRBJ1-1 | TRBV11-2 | CASSRSGQGWNTEAFF
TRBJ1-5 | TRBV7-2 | CASSFGFAGGNQPQHF
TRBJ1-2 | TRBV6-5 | CASRDAGTRGGYTF
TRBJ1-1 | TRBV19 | CASSIGTVNTEAFF
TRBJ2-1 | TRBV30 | CAWSRPGADHNEQFF
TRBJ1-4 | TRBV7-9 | CASSLVGREKLFF
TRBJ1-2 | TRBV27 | CASSWDRNYGYTF
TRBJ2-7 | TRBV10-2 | CASSAPPGIGEQYF
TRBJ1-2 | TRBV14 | CASSQERQPNYGYTF
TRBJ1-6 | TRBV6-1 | CASSEDLGVGNSPLHF
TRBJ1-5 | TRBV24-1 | CATSDTGAPRSNQPQHF
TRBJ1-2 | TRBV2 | CASSVGTGGNYGYTF
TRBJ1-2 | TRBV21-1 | CASKLGRRACLGVPGMNYGYTF
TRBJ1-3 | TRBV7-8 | CASSLEVVGIEGIYF
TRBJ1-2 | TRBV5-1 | CASSLMPSNYGYTF
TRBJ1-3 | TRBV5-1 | CASSLSRVGPLSGNTIYF
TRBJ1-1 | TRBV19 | CASSISGYAEAFF
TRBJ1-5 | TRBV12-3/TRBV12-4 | CASSFQGDQPQHF
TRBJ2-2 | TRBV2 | CASSLQGSLDTGELFF
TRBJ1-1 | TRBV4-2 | CASSQPTGNTEAFF
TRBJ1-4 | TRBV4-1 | CASSQEVTGMNEKLFF
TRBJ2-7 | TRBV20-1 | CSASRGGEEEQYF
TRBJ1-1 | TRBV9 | CASSRGTGKNTEAFF
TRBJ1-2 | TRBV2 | CASSGDNYYGYTF
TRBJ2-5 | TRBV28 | CASSLPGPETQYF